One sample yielded the 4 T cell receptor beta chains listed below, sequenced in a study of cytomegalovirus exposure and HLA in healthy donors. In the PCR, 60 Vbeta and 13 Jbeta primers were used. TCRdb's copy holds only in-frame clones and misses some; the assay was immunoSEQ multiplex PCR. The sample contains about 140,000 clones, 80% of which appear only once. Sequencing input: PBMCs. These receptors all stem from a male donor in good health and CMV-seronegative.

The rearrangement uses TRBV5-4 and TRBJ1-3; D is perhaps TRBD1 (5 bases). This CDR3 is 14 amino acids long. Germline lookup yields CDR1 SGHNT and CDR2 YYREEE (reference sequence). V was clipped by 0 bases and J by 2 bases, with 6 bases between them. CDR3 region: CASSLDRTGNTIYF. CDR3 in DNA: TGTGCCAGCAGCTTGGACAGGACTGGAAACACCATATATTTT.

J is TRBJ1-2 and V is TRBV2; possibly TRBD1 for D (5 bases). CDR1 and CDR2 (germline): SNHLY, FYNNEI. V shed 11 bases and J shed 4 bases, with 17 bases lying between them. The CDR3 is made up of 13 amino acids. The DNA of the CDR3 is TGTGCCGGTCGGAGGGTGGGGGGCTATGGCTACACCTTC. The encoded protein is CAGRRVGGYGYTF.

Here the CDR3 DNA reads TGCGCCAGCAGCTTGCAGGGGAATTACGAGCAGTACTTC. Translation: CASSLQGNYEQYF. The chain carries TRBV5-1 and TRBJ2-7, with D perhaps TRBD1 (6 bases). Germline V gene sequence: CDR1 SGHRS, CDR2 YFSETQ. Deletions cut 1 base from V and 4 bases from J, with 9 bases between. The CDR3 extends over 13 amino acids.

V and J are TRBV9 and TRBJ2-3; 7 bases are shared with TRBD1. Germline V gives CDR1 SGDLS, CDR2 YYNGEE. This CDR3 is 14 amino acids long. The V gene end was trimmed by 3 bases and the J gene end by 2 bases; junction bases not matched to a gene: 3. The CDR3 region is CASSAGQYTDTQYF. The CDR3 DNA is TGTGCCAGCAGCGCGGGACAGTACACAGATACGCAGTATTTT.